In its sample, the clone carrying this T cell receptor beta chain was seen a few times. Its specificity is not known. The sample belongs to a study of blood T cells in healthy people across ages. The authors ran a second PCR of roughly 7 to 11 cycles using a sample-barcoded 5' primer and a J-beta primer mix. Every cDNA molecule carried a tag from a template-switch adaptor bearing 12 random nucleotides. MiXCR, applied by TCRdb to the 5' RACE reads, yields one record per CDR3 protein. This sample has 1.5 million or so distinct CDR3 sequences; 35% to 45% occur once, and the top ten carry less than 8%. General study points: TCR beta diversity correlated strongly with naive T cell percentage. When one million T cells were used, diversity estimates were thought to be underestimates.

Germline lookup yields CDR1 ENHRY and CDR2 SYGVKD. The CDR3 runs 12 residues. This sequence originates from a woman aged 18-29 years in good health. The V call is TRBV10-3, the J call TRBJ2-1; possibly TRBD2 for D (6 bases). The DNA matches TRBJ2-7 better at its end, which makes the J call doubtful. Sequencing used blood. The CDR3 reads CASSADYNEQYF. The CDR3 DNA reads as TGTGCATCTAGCGCAGACTACAATGAGCAGTACTTC.